The TCR beta chain under discussion was sequenced for a study of human T cells and chemical hapten exposure. General study points: Versus controls, expanded TCRs had significantly more large CDR3 similarity clusters.

This clonotype has more than one count but fewer than ten. The antigen remains undetermined. This CDR3 has 16 residues. With 5 bases removed from V and 1 base from J, the gap between germline ends came to 17 bases. From germline, CDR1 is SGHVS and CDR2 FNYEAQ. Time point here: patch test 1, 2 weeks after DPC sensitization. Treatment reported: therapeutic diphenylcyclopropenone sensitization with weekly scalp DPC. TCRdb reprocessed the RACE reads via MiXCR and lists one record per CDR3 protein. This sample has over 65,000 distinct CDR3 sequences; around 11% occur once, and the top ten carry around 4%. The chain combines TRBV7-6 with TRBJ1-1; D might be TRBD1 (5 bases). Sample: whole blood, taken in connection with sensitization to the hapten diphenylcyclopropenone (DPC). The sequence was obtained from a woman aged 45-65 years with alopecia areata. Some clones in this sample may be carry-over from other donors' samples. The CDR3 is CASSPGYGSANTEAFF. CDR3 nucleotides: TGTGCCAGCAGCCCAGGGTATGGCTCGGCGAACACTGAAGCTTTCTTT.